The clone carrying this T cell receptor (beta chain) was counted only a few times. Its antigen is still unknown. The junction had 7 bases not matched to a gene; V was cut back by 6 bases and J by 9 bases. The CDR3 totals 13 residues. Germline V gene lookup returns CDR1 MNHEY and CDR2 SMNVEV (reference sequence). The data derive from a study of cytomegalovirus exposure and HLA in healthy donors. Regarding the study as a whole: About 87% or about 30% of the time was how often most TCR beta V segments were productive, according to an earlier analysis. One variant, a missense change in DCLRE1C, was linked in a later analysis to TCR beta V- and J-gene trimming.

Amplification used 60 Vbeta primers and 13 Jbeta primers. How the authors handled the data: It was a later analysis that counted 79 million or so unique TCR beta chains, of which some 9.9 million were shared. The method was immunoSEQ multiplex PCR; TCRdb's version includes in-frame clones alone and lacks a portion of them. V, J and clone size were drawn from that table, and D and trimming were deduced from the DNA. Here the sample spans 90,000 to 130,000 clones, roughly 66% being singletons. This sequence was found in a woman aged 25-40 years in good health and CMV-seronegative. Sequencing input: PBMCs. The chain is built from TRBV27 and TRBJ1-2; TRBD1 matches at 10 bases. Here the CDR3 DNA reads TGTGCCAGCAGCTCGGGACAGGGGTTCCGCTACACCTTC. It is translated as CASSSGQGFRYTF.